This T cell receptor (beta chain) stems from a study of T cells after posttransplantation cyclophosphamide. Peripheral blood was collected from the related graft donor on the marrow donation day. Study-level findings and limits: After PTCy, TRB diversity resembled that of CNI/methotrexate controls. Blood and skin or GI T cell repertoires showed limited TRB overlap. Later blood repertoires were often dominated by clones from the donor CD8+ memory compartment.

Repertoires were generated with immunoSEQ multiplex PCR, while TCRdb's copy carries only in-frame clones and drops some. The sample yields around 1,500 clones, approximately 97% seen once. Turning to this clone: The antigen is undetermined.

The CDR3 has 14 residues. V gave up 5 bases and J gave up 9 bases; unmatched junction bases: 9. Germline-derived CDR1 and CDR2 are MDHEN and SYDVKM. The rearrangement joins TRBV28 to TRBJ1-5, with 8 positions matching TRBD1. The source of this sequence is an older woman in good health, CMV-negative, and a related stem cell transplant donor. Sequenced material: naive CD8+ T cells sorted from PBMCs. Written as DNA, the CDR3 is TGTGCCAGCAGTCCAGGACAGGGCAAGGGGCCCCAGCATTTT. Its protein is CASSPGQGKGPQHF.